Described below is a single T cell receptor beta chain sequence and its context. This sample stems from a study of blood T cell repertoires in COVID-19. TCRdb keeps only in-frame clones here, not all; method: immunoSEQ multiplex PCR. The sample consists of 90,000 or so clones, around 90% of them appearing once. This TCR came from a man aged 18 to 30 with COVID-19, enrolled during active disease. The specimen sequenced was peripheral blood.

CDR3 in amino acids: CASSYDSKNTEAFF. The CDR3 DNA follows: TGTGCCAGCAGTTATGACAGCAAGAACACTGAAGCTTTCTTT. The chain carries TRBV6-5 and TRBJ1-1; weak D call: TRBD1 (5 bases). The CDR3 covers 14 residues. Looked up from germline, CDR1 is MNHEY and CDR2 is SVGAGI. V lost 3 bases to trimming and J lost 1 base, with 9 bases between them.